The next 29 T cell receptor beta chains were all read from a single sample in a study of blood T cell repertoires in COVID-19. Assay used: immunoSEQ multiplex PCR; TCRdb lists only in-frame clones, some missing. The table has around 300,000 clones, 85% to 90% seen once. The sequencing sample was made of peripheral blood. The receptors were sampled from a woman in her thirties with COVID-19, enrolled during active disease.

The V and J genes are TRBV7-3 and TRBJ2-1, with TRBD2 matching over 8 bases. From germline, CDR1 is SGHTA and CDR2 FQGTGA. CDR3 size: 15 residues. V gave up 2 bases and J gave up 6 bases; unmatched junction bases: 6. The CDR3 region is CASSLERAGVNEQFF. DNA of the CDR3: TGTGCCAGCAGCTTAGAGAGAGCGGGGGTCAATGAGCAGTTCTTC.

J is TRBJ1-2 and V is TRBV3-1 (or the pseudogene TRBV3-2); the match to TRBD1 covers 9 bases. The V segment lost 3 bases and the J segment 8 bases; nucleotides outside the gene matches: 10. From germline, CDR1 is LGHDT and CDR2 YNNKEL (reference sequence). The CDR3 length is 15 residues. The CDR3, as DNA: TGTGCCAGCAGCCATACCGGGACAGGGCATGCCGGCTACACCTTC. This gives the protein CASSHTGTGHAGYTF.

The chain carries TRBV9 and TRBJ1-2; 9 positions agree with TRBD1. V lost 0 bases and J lost 8; bases outside the gene matches: 8. The germline gives CDR1 SGDLS, CDR2 YYNGEE. The CDR3 runs to 15 residues. DNA of the CDR3: TGTGCCAGCAGCGTAGAGGGACAGGGCAAGACAGGCTACACCTTC. Translation gives CASSVEGQGKTGYTF.

The chain is built from TRBV19 and TRBJ1-4; D may be TRBD1 (6 bases). CDR1 is LNHDA and CDR2 is SQIVND in the germline V gene (reference sequence). This CDR3 has 13 amino acids. The V end lost 9 bases, the J end lost 7 bases, and 15 bases lay between the germline ends. The CDR3 sequence: CASLGQSAEKLFF. The CDR3 bases are TGTGCCAGCCTTGGACAGTCGGCTGAAAAACTGTTTTTT.

The rearrangement links TRBV5-4 to TRBJ2-7; possibly TRBD2 for D (6 bases). V gave up 4 bases and J gave up 1 base, with 12 bases separating them. The CDR3 spans 14 residues. From germline, CDR1 is SGHNT and CDR2 YYREEE (reference sequence). CDR3 bases: TGTGCCAGCAGCCCCCTCGGGGGATCCTACGAGCAGTACTTC. Its protein is CASSPLGGSYEQYF.

In regard to this clone: This same CDR3 is encoded by further DNA sequences in the sample. This sequence joins TRBV29-1 and TRBJ1-1; 8 nucleotides match TRBD1. The CDR3 contains 13 residues. Germline-derived CDR1 and CDR2 are SQVTM and ANQGSEA. V lost 3 bases and J lost 1; bases outside the gene matches: 1. CDR3 in DNA: TGCAGCGTTGAGGGGACAGGGAACACTGAAGCTTTCTTT. Protein product: CSVEGTGNTEAFF.

The rearrangement uses TRBV3-1 (or the pseudogene TRBV3-2) and TRBJ2-7, with 7 bases lining up with TRBD1. V shed 6 bases, J shed 3 bases, and the junction held 8 bases outside the gene matches. Germline values: CDR1 LGHDT, CDR2 YNNKEL (reference sequence). The CDR3 has 14 amino acids. CDR3 protein: CASSFGTDLYEQYF. The CDR3 DNA reads as TGTGCCAGCAGTTTCGGGACAGACCTCTACGAGCAGTACTTC.

The V gene is TRBV5-4, the J gene TRBJ2-5; D perhaps matches TRBD1 (6 bases). Germline V lookup: CDR1 SGHNT, CDR2 YYREEE (reference sequence). CDR3 length: 14 residues. The germline V and J ends were trimmed by 2 bases and 2 bases, with 10 bases remaining between them. CDR3 nucleotides: TGTGCCAGCAGCTTCGCAGGGACACAAGAGACCCAGTACTTC. Protein product: CASSFAGTQETQYF. The full variable domain, completed using reference TRBV5-4 and TRBJ2-5, is ETGVTQSPTHLIKTRGQQVTLRCSSQSGHNTVSWYQQALGQGPQFIFQYYREEENGRGNFPPRFSGLQFPNYSSELNVNALELDDSALYLCASSFAGTQETQYFGPGTRLLVL.

The chain joins TRBV2 to TRBJ2-7; TRBD2 matches at 8 bases. Germline V CDR1 and CDR2: SNHLY, FYNNEI. The CDR3 is 15 amino acids. V was pared by 6 bases and J by 1 base, with 8 bases of the junction left unmatched. The CDR3 reads CASRGLSGSSYEQYF. CDR3 in DNA: TGTGCCAGCAGGGGACTGAGCGGGAGTTCCTACGAGCAGTACTTC.

The chain employs TRBV18 and TRBJ2-2; 7 bases are shared with TRBD1. The CDR3 consists of 14 residues. Trimming removed 5 bases from V and 3 bases from J; junction bases left unmatched: 3. Looked up from germline, CDR1 is KGHSH and CDR2 is LQKENI. For the CDR3, the DNA is TGTGCCAGCTCAATTGACAGGGACACCGGGGAGCTGTTTTTT. This translates into CASSIDRDTGELFF.

The chain combines TRBV3-1 (or the pseudogene TRBV3-2) with TRBJ1-2, with 9 positions matching TRBD1. Germline V lookup: CDR1 LGHDT, CDR2 YNNKEL (reference sequence). The CDR3 totals 13 residues. V lost 4 bases to trimming and J lost 3 bases; unmatched junction nucleotides: 0. The CDR3 loop reads CASSRTGDYGYTF. The CDR3, as DNA: TGTGCCAGCAGCCGGACAGGGGACTATGGCTACACCTTC.

Worth noting for this clone: The sample has other DNA sequences that encode this CDR3 too. The rearrangement joins TRBV30 to TRBJ1-2; D is perhaps TRBD1 (5 bases). The CDR3 length is 13 residues. Trimming pared 0 bases from V and 2 bases from J, leaving 7 bases between. The germline V gene has CDR1 GTSNPN and CDR2 SVGIG (reference sequence). This chain's CDR3 is CAWSVGANYGYTF. In DNA, the CDR3 is TGTGCCTGGAGTGTAGGGGCCAACTATGGCTACACCTTC. The full variable domain, with the rest looked up from reference TRBV30 and TRBJ1-2, is SQTIHQWPATLVQPVGSPLSLECTVEGTSNPNLYWYRQAAGRGLQLLFYSVGIGQISSEVPQNLSASRPQDRQFILSSKKLLLSDSGFYLCAWSVGANYGYTFGSGTRLTVV.

The chain is built from TRBV27 and TRBJ2-2, with D unresolved. V shed 2 bases and J shed 3 bases, with 4 bases lying between them. CDR3 length: 13 residues. The V gene's germline CDR1 is MNHEY and CDR2 SMNVEV (reference sequence). This chain's CDR3 is CASSLRDTGELFF. CDR3 coding DNA: TGTGCCAGCAGTTTACGGGACACCGGGGAGCTGTTTTTT.

The CDR3, as DNA: TGTGCCAGCAGTACCGGGTCCACGAACACCGGGGAGCTGTTTTTT. Its translation: CASSTGSTNTGELFF. V is TRBV6-6 and J is TRBJ2-2; D gene ambiguous. The CDR3 is made up of 15 amino acids. The V and J ends lost 5 bases and 0 bases respectively, with 10 bases between them. CDR1 is MNHNY and CDR2 is SVGAGI in the germline V gene (reference sequence).

The chain joins TRBV10-3 to TRBJ1-2, with TRBD1 identical over 10 bases. Looked up from germline, CDR1 is ENHRY and CDR2 is SYGVKD. The CDR3 sequence is 16 residues long. After removal of 3 bases from V and 5 bases from J, the junction contained 9 bases not matched to a gene. The CDR3 sequence is CAISDAPRTGGYGYTF. The CDR3 DNA reads TGTGCCATCAGTGACGCCCCCCGGACAGGGGGGTATGGCTACACCTTC.

The chain joins TRBV4-1 to TRBJ1-2; 7 bases are shared with TRBD1. This CDR3 is 14 amino acids long. The germline V gene has CDR1 MGHRA and CDR2 YSYEKL. With 1 base clipped from V and 3 bases from J, the junction kept 2 bases outside the gene matches. The CDR3 DNA sequence: TGCGCCAGCAGCCAAGTCGGACAGGACTATGGCTACACCTTC. The encoded protein is CASSQVGQDYGYTF.

The chain employs TRBV5-6 and TRBJ2-2; 9 bases line up with TRBD1. This CDR3 contains 16 residues. CDR1 is SGHDT, CDR2 YYEEEE, per germline. V gave up 0 bases and J gave up 4 bases; unmatched junction bases: 4. The CDR3 DNA sequence: TGTGCCAGCAGCTTGGACAGGGGGCTGGGCACCGGGGAGCTGTTTTTT. Amino acid sequence: CASSLDRGLGTGELFF.

This chain connects TRBV6-2 or TRBV6-3 to TRBJ1-2; D gene unclear. Trimming removed 5 bases at V and 0 bases at J, with 10 bases between. Germline V CDR1 and CDR2: MNHEY, SVGEGT. The CDR3 totals 14 residues. The CDR3 sequence: CASSGQGSNYGYTF. The CDR3 nucleotides are TGTGCCAGCAGTGGGCAAGGATCTAACTATGGCTACACCTTC.

The chain couples TRBV5-4 to TRBJ1-1; 7 positions match TRBD1. CDR1 is SGHNT and CDR2 is YYREEE in the germline V gene (reference sequence). The CDR3 contains 16 residues. The V gene end was trimmed by 0 bases and the J gene end by 0 bases; junction bases not matched to a gene: 5. This CDR3 is CASSLGGTVVNTEAFF. The CDR3 DNA reads TGTGCCAGCAGCTTGGGCGGGACAGTAGTGAACACTGAAGCTTTCTTT.

The sample holds one count of this clone. The rearrangement joins TRBV4-2 to TRBJ2-3, with TRBD2 matching 14 bases. The junction had 17 bases not matched to a gene; V was cut back by 1 base and J by 2 bases. CDR1 LGHNA and CDR2 YNFKEQ come from the germline V gene. There are 22 residues in the CDR3. CDR3 loop: CASSQAVQSRTSGRWDTDTQYF. The CDR3 DNA follows: TGTGCCAGCAGCCAAGCGGTGCAGAGCAGGACTAGCGGGAGGTGGGACACAGATACGCAGTATTTT.

In this sample, this clone turned up once. The chain employs TRBV20-1 and TRBJ1-3, with D possibly matching TRBD1 (5 bases). This CDR3 is 14 amino acids long. The germline V gene has CDR1 DFQATT and CDR2 SNEGSKA (reference sequence). V was clipped by 3 bases and J by 2 bases, with 11 bases between them. Here the CDR3 DNA reads TGCAGTGCTAGTTTGGGGGGGGCTGGAAACACCATATATTTT. Its translation is CSASLGGAGNTIYF.

The rearrangement links TRBV11-3 to TRBJ2-1; 10 bases are a match to TRBD2. J lost 3 bases, V lost 5 bases, and 7 bases had no gene match. CDR3 length: 16 residues. Looked up from germline, CDR1 is SGHNT and CDR2 is YENEEA. CDR3 sequence reads: CASSPQSGGDYNEQFF. CDR3 nucleotides: TGTGCCAGCAGCCCTCAGAGCGGGGGGGACTACAATGAGCAGTTCTTC.

V usage is TRBV6-6 and J usage is TRBJ1-1, with 8 bases identical to TRBD1. Germline V gene data show CDR1 as MNHNY and CDR2 as SVGAGI (reference sequence). The V segment lost 6 bases and the J segment 0 bases; nucleotides outside the gene matches: 6. This CDR3 contains 15 residues. CDR3 nucleotides: TGTGCCAGCAGGCACCCGACAGGGGTGAACACTGAAGCTTTCTTT. Its translation: CASRHPTGVNTEAFF.

The CDR3 DNA reads as TGTGCCAGCAGCTTAGTTTATCGGGGATCAAACCCCTACAATGAGCAGTTCTTC. It encodes CASSLVYRGSNPYNEQFF. The J gene is TRBJ2-1, the V gene TRBV11-2; D may be TRBD2 (5 bases). V lost 1 base to trimming and J lost 2 bases, with 18 bases between them. Germline V gene data show CDR1 as SGHAT and CDR2 as FQNNGV. This CDR3 contains 18 residues.

The chain carries TRBV3-1 (or the pseudogene TRBV3-2) and TRBJ2-4; TRBD2 matches at 11 bases. This CDR3 comprises 15 residues. V was clipped by 6 bases and J by 3 bases; unmatched bases: 4. CDR1 LGHDT and CDR2 YNNKEL come from the germline V gene (reference sequence). As DNA, the CDR3 is TGTGCCAGCAGTAGCGGGAGGGCCGACAAAAACATTCAGTACTTC. Residues: CASSSGRADKNIQYF.

The chain joins TRBV5-1 to TRBJ2-1, with 14 bases that match TRBD2. This CDR3 spans 20 amino acids. CDR1 and CDR2 from the germline V gene are SGHRS and YFSETQ. Trimming at V came to 7 bases and at J to 5 bases, leaving 20 bases not matched to a gene. The CDR3 DNA reads as TGCGCCAGCGGACCTATGGGACTAGCGGGAGCAGAGGGGGGACACAATGAGCAGTTCTTC. Encoded protein: CASGPMGLAGAEGGHNEQFF.

The chain is built from TRBV11-3 and TRBJ2-5; a possible D gene is TRBD2 (6 bases). The CDR3 sequence is 14 residues long. Germline V gene lookup returns CDR1 SGHNT and CDR2 YENEEA. The V gene lost 1 base and the J gene lost 0 bases, with 6 bases spanning the gap. Written as DNA, the CDR3 is TGTGCCAGCAGCTTAGGGGGGGACCAAGAGACCCAGTACTTC. Protein: CASSLGGDQETQYF.

The J gene is TRBJ1-3, the V gene TRBV11-2; tentative D call: TRBD1 (5 bases). Germline V gene data show CDR1 as SGHAT and CDR2 as FQNNGV. This CDR3 region has 14 residues. V was shortened by 2 bases and J by 2 bases, with 7 bases between the two germline ends. CDR3 in amino acids: CASSLSGAGNTIYF. The CDR3 region has the DNA TGTGCCAGCAGCTTATCGGGGGCTGGAAACACCATATATTTT.

The rearrangement uses TRBV10-3 and TRBJ2-5; no definite D call. Trimming removed 0 bases from V and 2 bases from J, with 10 bases in between. Germline V gene lookup returns CDR1 ENHRY and CDR2 SYGVKD. CDR3 length: 15 amino acids. The CDR3 nucleotides read TGTGCCATCAGTGAGTCGAACCGGGTTCAAGAGACCCAGTACTTC. Its translation is CAISESNRVQETQYF.